This TCR beta chain is from a study of molecular identifiers for immune sequencing clone quantification. Sorting recovered naive CD8 T cells on a CD8+CD4-CCR7+CD45RA+ profile. This clonotype was seen many times. Listed TCR primers and previously described methods were used for bulk TCR libraries. TCRdb itself ran the PCR reads through MiXCR, one entry per CDR3 protein. Among approximately 500,000 distinct CDR3 sequences listed, around a fifth were seen once. The germline gives CDR1 SGHDT, CDR2 YYEEEE. This CDR3 has 14 residues. Trimming took 5 bases from V and 4 from J, leaving 16 bases between them. The receptor's source is a human donor in good health. Some libraries in this study had Jurkat cell RNA spiked in. The material sequenced was naive CD8+ T cells from blood, with Jurkat cell RNA spiked in. Subset noted: FACS-sorted CD8+CD4-CCR7+CD45RA+ naive T cells. The chain recombines TRBV5-6 with TRBJ2-7; D not certain. CDR3 amino acids: CASSSSLLGYEQYF. CDR3 DNA: TGTGCCAGCAGTTCCTCCCTCCTGGGGTACGAGCAGTACTTC.